The 9 T cell receptor beta chains below come from one sample, sequenced in a study of siplizumab effects on memory and regulatory T cells. Profiling relied on immunoSEQ multiplex PCR, and the TCRdb table lists in-frame clones only, not all of them. The table lists fewer than 85,000 clones, approximately 88% of them singletons. Sequencing was done on a sample of Tregs sorted from blood. Source of these receptors: a human donor in good health.

The chain couples TRBV7-9 to TRBJ1-5, with 7 bases fitting TRBD1. The CDR3 sequence is 15 residues long. Unmatched junction bases numbered 4, after V lost 3 bases and J lost 2 bases. The germline V gene has CDR1 SEHNR and CDR2 FQNEAQ (reference sequence). The CDR3 DNA is TGTGCCAGCAGCTTTACCGGACAGGGCAATCAGCCCCAGCATTTT. The encoded protein is CASSFTGQGNQPQHF.

The V call is TRBV27, the J call TRBJ2-5; maybe TRBD2 (6 bases). Per the germline V gene, CDR1 is MNHEY and CDR2 is SMNVEV (reference sequence). Trimming left V 4 bases short and J 1 base short, with 22 bases between. The length of the CDR3 is 18 residues. The CDR3 DNA sequence: TGTGCCAGCAGTTGGGCTATGGGCGGGGCCCACCGCCAAGAGACCCAGTACTTC. It yields the protein CASSWAMGGAHRQETQYF.

V and J are TRBV9 and TRBJ1-5; D uncertain. In germline, CDR1 is SGDLS, CDR2 YYNGEE. Trimming stripped 5 bases from V and 7 bases from J, with 13 bases between. The CDR3 contains 13 residues. The CDR3: CASSAGERQPQHF. The CDR3 DNA reads as TGTGCCAGCAGTGCAGGTGAAAGGCAGCCCCAGCATTTT.

The chain carries TRBV27 and TRBJ1-1, with D unresolved. V was clipped by 0 bases and J by 4 bases, with 12 bases between them. CDR1 is MNHEY, CDR2 SMNVEV, per germline (reference sequence). The CDR3 sequence is 15 residues long. CDR3 bases: TGTGCCAGCAGTTTATCAACCAGGCCGACCACTGAAGCTTTCTTT. It translates to CASSLSTRPTTEAFF.

The chain joins TRBV5-8 to TRBJ2-3, with TRBD2 matching over 11 bases. The germline gives CDR1 SGHTS, CDR2 YDEGEE. V gave up 2 bases and J gave up 5 bases; unmatched junction bases: 4. This CDR3 region has 15 residues. CDR3 nucleotide sequence: TGTGCCAGCAGCTTCCGACTAGCGGGGCAAGATACGCAGTATTTT. Amino acids: CASSFRLAGQDTQYF.

J is TRBJ1-2 and V is TRBV9, with D perhaps matching TRBD1 (5 bases). In germline, CDR1 is SGDLS, CDR2 YYNGEE. Deletions cut 0 bases from V and 8 bases from J, with 20 bases between. The CDR3 length is 16 residues. In nucleotides, the CDR3 is TGTGCCAGCAGCGTAGCACTACAGGATCGGGCCGGAGGCTACACCTTC. This codes for CASSVALQDRAGGYTF. The full variable domain, completed using reference TRBV9 and TRBJ1-2, is DSGVTQTPKHLITATGQRVTLRCSPRSGDLSVYWYQQSLDQGLQFLIQYYNGEERAKGNILERFSAQQFPDLHSELNLSSLELGDSALYFCASSVALQDRAGGYTFGSGTRLTVV.

This clone was observed a single time. The rearrangement joins TRBV11-2 to TRBJ2-1; TRBD2 agrees at 10 bases. Germline CDR1 reads SGHAT; CDR2 reads FQNNGV. J lost 3 bases, V lost 3 bases, and 2 bases had no gene match. The CDR3 is made up of 15 amino acids. The CDR3 loop reads CASSFLAGGYNEQFF. The DNA of the CDR3 is TGTGCCAGCAGCTTTTTAGCGGGGGGCTACAATGAGCAGTTCTTC.

This sequence joins TRBV15 and TRBJ2-3; D unclear. This CDR3 comprises 16 residues. Deletions cut 0 bases from V and 0 bases from J, with 10 bases between. In germline, CDR1 is LNHNV, CDR2 YYDKDF (reference sequence). DNA of the CDR3: TGTGCCACCAGCAGAGATCAAACCCCTAGCACAGATACGCAGTATTTT. This encodes CATSRDQTPSTDTQYF.

This chain uses TRBV6-6 with TRBJ2-2; 9 bases align to TRBD2. The germline V gene has CDR1 MNHNY and CDR2 SVGAGI (reference sequence). J was trimmed by 5 bases and V by 7 bases; bases with no gene match: 8. CDR3 size: 15 residues. CDR3 nucleotides: TGTGCCAGCAAGGCGCAGGCGGGGGGGACCGGGGAGCTGTTTTTT. Translating it yields CASKAQAGGTGELFF.